One TCR beta chain is described in this entry. Its antigen is not known. Sequencing was performed with immunoSEQ multiplex PCR; in TCRdb, only in-frame clones are kept and a portion is missing. The sample lists about 120,000 clones; roughly 87% were seen once. This entry is derived from a study of T cell responses to AZD1222 COVID-19 vaccine. Trimming stripped 1 base from V and 6 bases from J, with 7 bases between. CDR3 length: 14 residues. CDR1 is SGHNT and CDR2 is YENEEA in the germline V gene. Study-wide findings and caveats: Of spike-specific TCRs, nearly half reportedly target regions left unmutated in variants.

The receptor was derived from an adult in good health. J is TRBJ1-6 and V is TRBV11-3; no firm D call. The input for sequencing was peripheral blood, taken on day 0 of AZD1222 vaccination. The CDR3 here is CASSLGVGNSPLHF. The CDR3 coding sequence is TGTGCCAGCAGCTTAGGGGTTGGTAATTCACCCCTCCACTTT.